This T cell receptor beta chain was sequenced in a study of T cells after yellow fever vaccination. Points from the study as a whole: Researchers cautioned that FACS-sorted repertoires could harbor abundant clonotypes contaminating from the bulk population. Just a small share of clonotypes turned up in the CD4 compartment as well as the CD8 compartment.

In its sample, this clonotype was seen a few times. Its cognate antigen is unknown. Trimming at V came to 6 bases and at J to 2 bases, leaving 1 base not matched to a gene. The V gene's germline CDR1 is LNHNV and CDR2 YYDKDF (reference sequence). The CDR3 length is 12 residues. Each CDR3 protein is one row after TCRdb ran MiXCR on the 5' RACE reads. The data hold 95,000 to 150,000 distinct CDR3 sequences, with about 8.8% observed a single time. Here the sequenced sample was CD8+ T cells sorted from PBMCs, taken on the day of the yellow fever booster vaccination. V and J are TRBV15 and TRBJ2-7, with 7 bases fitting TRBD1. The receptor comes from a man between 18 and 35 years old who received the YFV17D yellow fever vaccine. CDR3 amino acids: CATRTGPYEQYF. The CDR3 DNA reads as TGTGCCACCAGGACAGGGCCCTACGAGCAGTACTTC.